Described below is a single TCR beta chain sequence and its context. The record originates from a study of breast tumors, draining lymph nodes, adjacent tissues. Samples came from axillary lymph nodes draining the breast cancer. MiXCR, applied by TCRdb to the multiplex PCR reads, yields one record per CDR3 protein. Of around 290,000 distinct CDR3 sequences listed, around 31% are singletons. CDR1 and CDR2 from the germline V gene are MNHEY and SMNVEV (reference sequence). The CDR3 totals 15 residues. Trimming removed 7 bases at V and 4 bases at J, with 14 bases between. Material: axillary lymph node tissue. V and J are TRBV27 and TRBJ2-6, with TRBD1 as a possible D gene (6 bases). The TCR sequence derives from a female donor with breast cancer. Some clones in this sample may be carry-over from other donors' samples. The CDR3 is CASTQAGAGANVLTF. The CDR3 nucleotides read TGTGCCAGCACCCAGGCAGGGGCCGGGGCCAACGTCCTGACTTTC.